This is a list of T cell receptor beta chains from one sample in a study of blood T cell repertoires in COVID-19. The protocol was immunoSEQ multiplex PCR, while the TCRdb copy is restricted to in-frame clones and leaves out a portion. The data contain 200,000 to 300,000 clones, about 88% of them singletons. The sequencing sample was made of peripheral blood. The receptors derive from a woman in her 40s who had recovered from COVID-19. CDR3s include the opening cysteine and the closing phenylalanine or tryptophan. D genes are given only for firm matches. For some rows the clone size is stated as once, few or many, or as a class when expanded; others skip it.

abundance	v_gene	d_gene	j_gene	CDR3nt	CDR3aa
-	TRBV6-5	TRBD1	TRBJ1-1	TGTGCCAGCAGTTACTCCCCTACAGGGGGCACTGAAGCTTTCTTT	CASSYSPTGGTEAFF
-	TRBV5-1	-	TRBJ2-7	TGCGCCAGCAGCTTGATCGGGGGAGCTTCGGACGAGCAGTACTTC	CASSLIGGASDEQYF
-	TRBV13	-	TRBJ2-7	TGTGCCAGCAGCTTCCGGAGCGAGCAGTACTTC	CASSFRSEQYF
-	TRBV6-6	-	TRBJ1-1	TGTGCCAGCAGTTACGGGACAAGCAGGGGAACTGAAGCTTTCTTT	CASSYGTSRGTEAFF
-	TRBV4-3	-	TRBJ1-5	TGCGCCAGCAGCCAAGATCTTACGGGGGGTCAGCCCCAGCATTTT	CASSQDLTGGQPQHF
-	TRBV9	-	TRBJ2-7	TGTGCCAGCAGCCCCCGGGACTCCTACGAGCAGTACTTC	CASSPRDSYEQYF
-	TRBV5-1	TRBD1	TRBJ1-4	TGCGCCAGCAGCTGGGGGACACAGGGGGCAACTAATGAAAAACTGTTTTTT	CASSWGTQGATNEKLFF
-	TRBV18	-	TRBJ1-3	TGTGCCAGCTCACCCCTCCGGCAGGGCCCTTCTGGAAACACCATATATTTT	CASSPLRQGPSGNTIYF
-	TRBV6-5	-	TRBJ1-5	TGTGCCAGCAGTACGGGGATATCCAATCAGCCCCAGCATTTT	CASSTGISNQPQHF
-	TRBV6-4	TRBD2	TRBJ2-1	TGTGCCAGCATGGGGACTAGCGGGAGTGCACGTGAGCAGTTCTTC	CASMGTSGSAREQFF
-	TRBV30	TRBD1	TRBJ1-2	TGTGCCTGGGAAACAGGGGCGGGGGGCTACACCTTC	CAWETGAGGYTF
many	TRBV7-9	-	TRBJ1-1	TGTGCCAGCAGTACAGACGTTGCAACTGAAGCTTTCTTT	CASSTDVATEAFF
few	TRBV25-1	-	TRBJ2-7	TGTGCCAGCAGTCCCAACAGGGGAGGTCTGGCGGGAGAGCAGTACTTC	CASSPNRGGLAGEQYF
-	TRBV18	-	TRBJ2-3	TGTGCCAGCTCCCAGGGGGGTGTTGGGCAGTATTTT	CASSQGGVGQYF
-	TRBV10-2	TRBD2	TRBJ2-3	TGCGCCAGCAGCCAACACCCTAGCGGGAGGGCAGATACGCAGTATTTT	CASSQHPSGRADTQYF
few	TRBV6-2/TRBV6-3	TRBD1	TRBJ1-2	TGTGCCAGCAGTTACCCACAGGGGGCCGGCTATGGCTACACCTTC	CASSYPQGAGYGYTF
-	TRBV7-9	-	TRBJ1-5	TGTGCCAGCAGCTTATGGGGGGAGCAGCCCCAGCATTTT	CASSLWGEQPQHF
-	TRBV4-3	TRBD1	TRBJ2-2	TGCGCCAGCAGCCAAGATGGGGGACAGGGGATCAACACCGGGGAGCTGTTTTTT	CASSQDGGQGINTGELFF
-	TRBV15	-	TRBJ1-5	TGTGCCACCAGCAGAGACGACACGAGCGGGGGGTCCCAGCATTTT	CATSRDDTSGGSQHF
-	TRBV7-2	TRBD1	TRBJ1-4	TGTGCCAGCAGCTTAGGCCCCGGACAGGGTAATGAAAAACTGTTTTTT	CASSLGPGQGNEKLFF
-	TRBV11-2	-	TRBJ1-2	TGTGCCAGCAGCCCTCGGACAGAAGATGGCTACACCTTC	CASSPRTEDGYTF
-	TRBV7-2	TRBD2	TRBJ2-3	TGTGCCAGCAGCAAAGGGGGACTAGCAGGCACAGATACGCAGTATTTT	CASSKGGLAGTDTQYF
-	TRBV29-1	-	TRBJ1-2	TGCAGCGTTGGTACCCCGGCGGGCTATGGCTACACCTTC	CSVGTPAGYGYTF
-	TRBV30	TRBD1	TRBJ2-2	TGTGCCTGGAACAGGGGCCCGAACACCGGGGAGCTGTTTTTT	CAWNRGPNTGELFF
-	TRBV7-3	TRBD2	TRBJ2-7	TGTGCCAGCAGCTTATGGGGGGGACCCTCCTACGAGCAGTACTTC	CASSLWGGPSYEQYF
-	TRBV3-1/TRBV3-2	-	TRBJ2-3	TGTGCCAGCAGCCACCGGCGGGGCAGCACAGATACGCAGTATTTT	CASSHRRGSTDTQYF
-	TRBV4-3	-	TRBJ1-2	TGCGCCAGCAGCCAAGAAGGGGGGGCCTTTGAGGGCTACACCTTC	CASSQEGGAFEGYTF
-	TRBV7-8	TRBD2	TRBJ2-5	TGTGCCAGCACCTTGGGGGGGGAGACCCAGTACTTC	CASTLGGETQYF
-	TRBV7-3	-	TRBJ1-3	TGTGCCAGCAGCCCAAGGGGGGGGCCTGGAAACACCATATATTTT	CASSPRGGPGNTIYF
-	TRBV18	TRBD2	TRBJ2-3	TGTGCCAGCTCACCACTAGCGGGAGGGCCGCCTGGCGCAGATACGCAGTATTTT	CASSPLAGGPPGADTQYF
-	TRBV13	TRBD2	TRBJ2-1	TGTGCCAGCAGCCCCGTGGGGGGGGAGGGGCAGTTCTTC	CASSPVGGEGQFF
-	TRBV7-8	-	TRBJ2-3	TGTGCCAGCGCGCGGGGCAGGGATACGCAGTATTTT	CASARGRDTQYF
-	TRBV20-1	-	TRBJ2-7	TGCAGTGCTAGAGATGTCGGCGGGCAGTACTTC	CSARDVGGQYF
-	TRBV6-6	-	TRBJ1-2	TGTGCCAGCAGCGAGGACAGCGTGTCTGGCTACACCTTC	CASSEDSVSGYTF
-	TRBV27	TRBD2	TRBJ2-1	TGTGCCAGCCGCCCTAGCGGGAGCTCCTACAATGAGCAGTTCTTC	CASRPSGSSYNEQFF
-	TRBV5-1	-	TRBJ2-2	TGCGCCAGCAGCCCCTGGGGGCCTGACACCGGGGAGCTGTTTTTT	CASSPWGPDTGELFF
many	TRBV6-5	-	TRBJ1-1	TGTGCCAGCAGTTACACGGGGAACACTGAAGCTTTCTTT	CASSYTGNTEAFF
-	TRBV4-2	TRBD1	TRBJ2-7	TGTGCCAGCAGCCACCAGACAGGGGGCTGGTACGAGCAGTACTTC	CASSHQTGGWYEQYF
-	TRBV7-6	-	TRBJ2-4	TGTGCCAGCAGCCCGGGACTCTTAGCCAAAAACATTCAGTACTTC	CASSPGLLAKNIQYF
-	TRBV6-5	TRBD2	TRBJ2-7	TGTGCCAGCAGAGCGGGACTAGCGGGAGGGGAGCAGTACTTC	CASRAGLAGGEQYF